One sample yielded the 24 T cell receptor beta chains listed below, sequenced in a study of blood T cell repertoires in COVID-19 (dated by TCRdb to about 2020). The library came from the immunoSEQ multiplex PCR assay. TCRdb retrieved this table from immuneACCESS and kept in-frame rearrangements only. Not all clones are present; in checked studies, unresolved V genes account for under half, and no reason is known for the remainder. The sample table contains 60,000 to 75,000 clones; only one count was recorded for 79% of them. Jointly, the top ten make up less than 7% of the sample. The sequencing sample was made of peripheral blood. Every receptor here comes from a woman aged 70 to 79 with acute or convalescent COVID-19.

This clone has ten or more counts. The J gene is TRBJ1-6, the V gene TRBV7-2; D uncertain. Trimming took off 1 base at V and 8 bases at J, with 12 bases between the two ends. In germline, CDR1 is SGHTA, CDR2 FQGNSA. This CDR3 has 15 residues. CDR3 sequence: CASSLVEGSYSPLHF. The CDR3 region has the DNA TGTGCCAGCAGCTTAGTGGAGGGAAGTTATTCACCCCTCCACTTT.

The chain joins TRBV29-1 to TRBJ2-7; perhaps TRBD1 as D (5 bases). CDR3 size: 15 residues. V lost 0 bases and J 1 base, leaving 13 bases between the germline ends. Per germline, CDR1 SQVTM and CDR2 ANQGSEA. The CDR3 loop is CSVEDQQGRSYEQYF. The CDR3 DNA reads TGCAGCGTTGAAGATCAGCAGGGCCGATCCTACGAGCAGTACTTC.

This chain links TRBV27 with TRBJ1-2; 10 bases map to TRBD1. Per germline, CDR1 MNHEY and CDR2 SMNVEV (reference sequence). This CDR3 has 15 amino acids. V lost 5 bases to trimming and J lost 6 bases; unmatched junction nucleotides: 9. The CDR3 region has the DNA TGTGCCAGCAGTCCCTGGGACAGGGGCGAGGATGGCTACACCTTC. It codes for CASSPWDRGEDGYTF.

The chain employs TRBV14 and TRBJ2-7; D may be TRBD1 (6 bases). With 4 bases removed from V and 4 bases from J, the gap between germline ends came to 8 bases. This CDR3 spans 12 amino acids. In germline, CDR1 is SGHDN, CDR2 FVKESK. The CDR3 nucleotides are TGTGCCAGCAGCCCGCAGGGGTACGAGCAGTACTTC. This encodes CASSPQGYEQYF.

Here the CDR3 reads CSVAGDRGPYNEQFF. The CDR3 region has the DNA TGCAGCGTCGCCGGGGACAGGGGGCCCTACAATGAGCAGTTCTTC. V usage is TRBV29-1 and J usage is TRBJ2-1; 12 positions match TRBD1. Losses at the gene ends were 6 bases for V and 2 bases for J; bases not matched to a gene: 5. There are 15 residues in the CDR3. Germline CDR1 SQVTM, CDR2 ANQGSEA.

This chain links TRBV7-9 with TRBJ2-6; no definite D call. The CDR3 consists of 15 residues. V was clipped by 8 bases and J by 1 base, with 12 bases between them. Germline loops: CDR1 SEHNR, CDR2 FQNEAQ (reference sequence). The CDR3 nucleotides read TGTGCCAGCGCACAGCAGTGGTCTGGGGCCAACGTCCTGACTTTC. Its translation is CASAQQWSGANVLTF.

The chain uses TRBV19 and TRBJ2-3, with TRBD2 identical over 7 bases. CDR1 is LNHDA and CDR2 is SQIVND in the germline V gene (reference sequence). The CDR3 contains 16 residues. The V gene end was trimmed by 7 bases and the J gene end by 3 bases; junction bases not matched to a gene: 13. The CDR3 is CASTPSDWGGTDTQYF. CDR3 nucleotide sequence: TGTGCCAGTACCCCATCCGATTGGGGGGGTACAGATACGCAGTATTTT.

This clone was detected once. V is TRBV6-5 and J is TRBJ1-2, with D tentatively TRBD1 (6 bases). The CDR3 totals 15 residues. Per the germline V gene, CDR1 is MNHEY and CDR2 is SVGAGI. V was cut by 8 bases and J by 2 bases, with 18 bases left in between. CDR3 bases: TGTGCCAGCTTGGTTAGCGGGGGCATGAACTATGGCTACACCTTC. Protein sequence: CASLVSGGMNYGYTF.

J is TRBJ2-7 and V is TRBV6-4; possibly TRBD2 for D (5 bases). This CDR3 is built from 12 residues. Deletions cut 8 bases from V and 5 bases from J, with 13 bases between. Germline assignment: CDR1 MRHNA and CDR2 SNTAGT. This CDR3 is CASAGRFHEQYF. The CDR3 coding sequence is TGTGCCAGCGCGGGCAGGTTCCACGAGCAGTACTTC.

Only one count was recorded for this clone. The CDR3 protein is CASSHGGLGDTQYF. CDR3 DNA: TGTGCCAGCAGCCACGGAGGTTTAGGAGATACGCAGTATTTT. The chain joins TRBV3-1 (or the pseudogene TRBV3-2) to TRBJ2-3; a weak D match, TRBD2 (5 bases). Trimming pared 3 bases from V and 5 bases from J, leaving 12 bases between. The CDR3 is 14 amino acids. Germline V gene lookup returns CDR1 LGHDT and CDR2 YNNKEL (reference sequence).

This clone appeared a few times. V and J are TRBV27 and TRBJ1-3; no reliable D call. The germline V gene has CDR1 MNHEY and CDR2 SMNVEV (reference sequence). V dropped 0 bases and J dropped 4 bases, with 10 bases sitting between them. The CDR3 length is 15 residues. The CDR3 region is CASSLSVGSGNTIYF. CDR3 DNA sequence: TGTGCCAGCAGTTTATCCGTCGGGAGCGGAAACACCATATATTTT.

This rearrangement joins TRBV2 to TRBJ1-6; no firm D call. The V gene's germline CDR1 is SNHLY and CDR2 FYNNEI. Trimming pared 4 bases from V and 4 bases from J, leaving 5 bases between. The CDR3 is made up of 13 amino acids. The CDR3 protein is CASSGEYNSPLHF. As DNA, the CDR3 is TGTGCCAGCAGTGGGGAGTATAATTCACCCCTCCACTTT.

V is TRBV7-2 and J is TRBJ2-7; 7 nucleotides line up with TRBD1. The ends lost 4 bases at V and 2 bases at J; junction bases unmatched: 8. CDR3 length equals 15 residues. The germline CDR1 and CDR2 sequences are SGHTA and FQGNSA. The CDR3 region has the DNA TGTGCCAGCAGCTCGTACAGGGGTCCAACCTACGAGCAGTACTTC. It encodes CASSSYRGPTYEQYF.

CDR3 in amino acids: CASSLLSAGGTREQFF. The CDR3 DNA reads TGTGCCAGCAGTTTACTCTCAGCGGGGGGCACTAGGGAGCAGTTCTTC. The chain uses TRBV28 and TRBJ2-1, with 9 nucleotides matching TRBD2. The V and J ends lost 2 bases and 10 bases, in that order; junction bases with no gene match: 12. Germline CDR1 and CDR2: MDHEN and SYDVKM. This CDR3 is 16 amino acids long. The variable domain in full, completed from reference TRBV28 and TRBJ2-1, reads DVKVTQSSRYLVKRTGEKVFLECVQDMDHENMFWYRQDPGLGLRLIYFSYDVKMKEKGDIPEGYSVSREKKERFSLILESASTNQTSMYLCASSLLSAGGTREQFFGPGTRLTVL.

The V gene is TRBV15, the J gene TRBJ1-6; 7 bases match TRBD1. The germline gives CDR1 LNHNV, CDR2 YYDKDF (reference sequence). The junction had 7 bases not matched to a gene; V was cut back by 0 bases and J by 5 bases. CDR3 length: 17 amino acids. CDR3 DNA: TGTGCCACCAGCAGAGATTTGGGGACAGTAGATAATTCACCCCTCCACTTT. It specifies CATSRDLGTVDNSPLHF.

J is TRBJ2-3 and V is TRBV5-1; D is undetermined. V gave up 5 bases and J gave up 0 bases, with 4 bases separating them. Germline V gene sequence: CDR1 SGHRS, CDR2 YFSETQ. The CDR3 covers 12 residues. CDR3 DNA sequence: TGCGCCAGCAGGGCTAGCACAGATACGCAGTATTTT. Its translation is CASRASTDTQYF.

With respect to this clone: The identical CDR3 is also encoded by other nucleotide sequences in the sample. The chain joins TRBV7-9 to TRBJ2-3; 8 bases line up with TRBD2. Germline CDR1 SEHNR, CDR2 FQNEAQ (reference sequence). V shed 1 base and J 1 base; nucleotides not matched to a gene: 4. The CDR3 runs to 16 residues. The DNA of the CDR3 is TGTGCCAGCAGCTTAGGGGTCGGGGGGGGCACAGATACGCAGTATTTT. Residues: CASSLGVGGGTDTQYF.

The chain combines TRBV24-1 with TRBJ2-7, with 9 nucleotides matching TRBD1. CDR1 and CDR2 from the germline V gene are KGHDR and SFDVKD. The CDR3 is 17 amino acids. With 4 bases clipped from V and 0 bases from J, the junction kept 9 bases outside the gene matches. The CDR3, as DNA: TGTGCCACCAGTGACCCCGACGGGACAGGGAGCTCCTACGAGCAGTACTTC. The encoded protein is CATSDPDGTGSSYEQYF.

V is TRBV9 and J is TRBJ2-5; 12 bases align to TRBD2. CDR3 length: 15 amino acids. From germline, CDR1 is SGDLS and CDR2 YYNGEE. V gave up 4 bases and J gave up 4 bases; unmatched junction bases: 5. This chain's CDR3 is CASSPLAGGLETQYF. For the CDR3, the DNA is TGTGCCAGCAGCCCGCTAGCGGGGGGGCTAGAGACCCAGTACTTC.

The gene calls are TRBV5-5 and TRBJ2-2; 9 bases line up with TRBD2. CDR1 is SGHKS and CDR2 is YYEKEE in the germline V gene (reference sequence). This CDR3 comprises 16 residues. V dropped 6 bases and J dropped 2; count of bases not matched to a gene: 8. The chain's CDR3 is CASNKQRGANTGELFF. CDR3 sequence (DNA): TGTGCCAGCAATAAACAGCGGGGGGCAAACACCGGGGAGCTGTTTTTT.

V and J are TRBV7-9 and TRBJ1-6; 9 positions match TRBD1. In germline, CDR1 is SEHNR, CDR2 FQNEAQ (reference sequence). Unmatched junction bases numbered 9, after V lost 4 bases and J lost 11 bases. This CDR3 is built from 15 residues. CDR3: CASSSGTGYQTPLHF. CDR3 sequence (DNA): TGTGCCAGCAGCTCCGGGACAGGGTATCAAACACCCCTCCACTTT.

The genes are TRBV7-9 and TRBJ1-3; 9 bases line up with TRBD1. The germline gives CDR1 SEHNR, CDR2 FQNEAQ (reference sequence). J lost 0 bases, V lost 5 bases, and 8 bases had no gene match. The CDR3 sequence is 17 residues long. This CDR3 is CASSRLRDRASGNTIYF. Written as DNA, the CDR3 is TGTGCCAGCAGCCGACTCCGGGACAGGGCCTCTGGAAACACCATATATTTT.

The chain recombines TRBV19 with TRBJ2-7; D perhaps matches TRBD1 (5 bases). The germline CDR1 and CDR2 sequences are LNHDA and SQIVND (reference sequence). The CDR3 consists of 15 residues. Trimming shortened V by 6 bases and J by 5 bases, and 20 bases separated the two germline ends. CDR3 in amino acids: CASRPDSHSPDEQYF. The CDR3 DNA follows: TGTGCCAGTAGACCCGACAGCCACTCCCCCGACGAGCAGTACTTC.

This chain uses TRBV2 with TRBJ2-3, with TRBD1 identical over 7 bases. There are 16 residues in the CDR3. Per germline, CDR1 SNHLY and CDR2 FYNNEI. V lost 0 bases and J lost 1; bases outside the gene matches: 4. Here the CDR3 DNA reads TGTGCCAGCAGTGAAGCCGGGACAGCCGGCACAGATACGCAGTATTTT. Its translation is CASSEAGTAGTDTQYF.